Following are 20 T cell receptor beta chains from one sample sequenced in a study of memory CD4+ T cells and cytomegalovirus serostatus. Sequenced by immunoSEQ multiplex PCR; TCRdb stores in-frame clones only, minus some. The sample consists of about 56,000 clones, 82% of them appearing once. Single viable CD3+CD4+CD8-CD45RO+ cells were sorted as the memory CD4+ T cells. The sequencing sample was made of memory CD4+ T cells from blood. Receptors originate from an adult in good health and CMV-seronegative.

This chain connects TRBV19 to TRBJ2-2; 7 bases agree with TRBD1. Germline assignment: CDR1 LNHDA and CDR2 SQIVND (reference sequence). Trimming cost V 8 bases and J 6 bases; bases outside gene matches: 9. This CDR3 has 14 amino acids. The CDR3 sequence is CASSSGQEAGELFF. CDR3 sequence (DNA): TGTGCCAGTTCAAGTGGACAGGAGGCCGGGGAGCTGTTTTTT.

The chain couples TRBV28 to TRBJ2-7, with TRBD2 as a possible D gene (6 bases). The CDR3 extends over 15 amino acids. Germline CDR1 and CDR2: MDHEN and SYDVKM. Trimming left V 2 bases short and J 3 bases short, with 14 bases between. The CDR3 DNA reads TGTGCCAGCAGTTTAAGCGGGTCGGGCCACTACGAGCAGTACTTC. This encodes CASSLSGSGHYEQYF.

This chain joins TRBV5-1 and TRBJ1-2; 7 nucleotides line up with TRBD1. The V gene's germline CDR1 is SGHRS and CDR2 YFSETQ. This CDR3 region has 14 residues. V trimming: 6 bases; J trimming: 5 bases; junction bases outside the gene matches: 10. Here the CDR3 DNA reads TGCGCCAGCACTCTGGGGGGGACAGCATATGGCTACACCTTC. Its translation: CASTLGGTAYGYTF.

This clone appeared a few times. The chain joins TRBV14 to TRBJ2-7; D is uncertain. Germline V gene lookup returns CDR1 SGHDN and CDR2 FVKESK. V lost 4 bases to trimming and J lost 4 bases, with 20 bases between them. The CDR3 is 16 residues long. CDR3: CASSLSLGRGSYEQYF. The CDR3 region has the DNA TGTGCCAGCAGCCTTTCGCTTGGTCGTGGCAGTTACGAGCAGTACTTC.

The V and J genes are TRBV5-1 and TRBJ2-1; tentative D call: TRBD2 (6 bases). Trimming removed 0 bases at V and 0 bases at J, with 19 bases between. Germline CDR1 SGHRS, CDR2 YFSETQ. The CDR3 is 19 amino acids. The CDR3 is CASSLARTVEGSSYNEQFF. CDR3 nucleotides: TGCGCCAGCAGCTTGGCCCGCACCGTGGAGGGCAGCTCCTACAATGAGCAGTTCTTC.

The gene calls are TRBV28 and TRBJ2-1; D might be TRBD1 (6 bases). Germline lookup yields CDR1 MDHEN and CDR2 SYDVKM. Trimming pared 7 bases from V and 6 bases from J, leaving 16 bases between. The CDR3 loop spans 14 amino acids. The DNA of the CDR3 is TGTGCCAGCATAGGTAGGGGGACGGGCAATGAGCAGTTCTTC. Translation gives CASIGRGTGNEQFF.

The CDR3 region is CACRDHEAFF. The DNA of the CDR3 is TGTGCCTGCAGGGACCATGAAGCTTTCTTT. This chain uses TRBV30 with TRBJ1-1, with D possibly being TRBD1 (5 bases). V lost 6 bases and J 7 bases, leaving 9 bases between the germline ends. Germline V lookup: CDR1 GTSNPN, CDR2 SVGIG (reference sequence). The CDR3 spans 10 residues.

This clone has just a few counts. The chain couples TRBV2 to TRBJ1-4, with D possibly matching TRBD1 (6 bases). This CDR3 has 14 amino acids. Per germline, CDR1 SNHLY and CDR2 FYNNEI. Trimming shortened V by 5 bases and J by 5 bases, and 12 bases separated the two germline ends. The DNA of the CDR3 is TGTGCCAGCAGTCAGGGGTTTCGGAATGAAAAACTGTTTTTT. Translating it yields CASSQGFRNEKLFF.

The chain employs TRBV7-8 and TRBJ2-7, with 7 positions matching TRBD1. The CDR3 is 15 amino acids. Germline assignment: CDR1 SGHVS and CDR2 FQNEAQ. V shed 4 bases, J shed 2 bases, and the junction held 8 bases outside the gene matches. The CDR3 nucleotides are TGTGCCAGCAGCTCCTCACAGGGGATGACCTACGAGCAGTACTTC. Its protein is CASSSSQGMTYEQYF.

V usage is TRBV5-1 and J usage is TRBJ2-7; D is ambiguous. This CDR3 spans 14 amino acids. The V gene's germline CDR1 is SGHRS and CDR2 YFSETQ. V was pared by 5 bases and J by 0 bases, with 12 bases between. The CDR3 protein is CASRKGGSSYEQYF. For the CDR3, the DNA is TGCGCCAGCAGAAAGGGCGGCAGCTCCTACGAGCAGTACTTC.

This chain connects TRBV5-1 to TRBJ1-5, with D perhaps TRBD1 (6 bases). The CDR3 sequence is 14 residues long. V lost 1 base and J 5 bases, leaving 10 bases between the germline ends. CDR1 is SGHRS and CDR2 is YFSETQ in the germline V gene. The CDR3 reads CASSLTGWDQPQHF. CDR3 in DNA: TGCGCCAGCAGCTTGACAGGGTGGGATCAGCCCCAGCATTTT.

The chain combines TRBV6-5 with TRBJ2-4; D might be TRBD2 (5 bases). The CDR3 totals 15 residues. Germline V gene sequence: CDR1 MNHEY, CDR2 SVGAGI. The V end was cut by 4 bases, the J end by 0 bases, with 10 bases between. The CDR3 sequence: CASSSTNSAKNIQYF. The CDR3 DNA reads as TGTGCCAGCAGTTCGACTAACTCAGCCAAAAACATTCAGTACTTC.

The chain combines TRBV6-1 with TRBJ1-5; D gene ambiguous. CDR1 and CDR2 (germline): MNHNS, SASEGT. V lost 1 base, J lost 1 base, and 5 bases lay in between. CDR3 length equals 14 residues. The CDR3 DNA reads as TGTGCCAGCAGTGAAGTAAACAGCAATCAGCCCCAGCATTTT. Protein: CASSEVNSNQPQHF.

This sequence joins TRBV28 and TRBJ2-3; no firm D call. This CDR3 is built from 13 residues. Germline V gene lookup returns CDR1 MDHEN and CDR2 SYDVKM. Trimming took off 4 bases at V and 0 bases at J, with 5 bases between the two ends. The CDR3 region is CASSSPSTDTQYF. CDR3 coding DNA: TGTGCCAGCAGTTCCCCAAGCACAGATACGCAGTATTTT.

The chain uses TRBV4-2 and TRBJ2-5; no clear D gene. V lost 2 bases and J lost 3, with 7 bases in between. The CDR3 runs to 13 residues. Germline CDR1 LGHNA, CDR2 YNFKEQ. In nucleotides, the CDR3 is TGTGCCAGCAGCCAACGATTGGAAGAGACCCAGTACTTC. It yields the protein CASSQRLEETQYF.

This chain joins TRBV25-1 and TRBJ2-3, with TRBD1 matching 7 bases. The V and J ends lost 6 bases and 1 base, in that order; junction bases with no gene match: 4. The germline V gene has CDR1 MGHDK and CDR2 SYGVNS. This CDR3 spans 14 amino acids. The CDR3 loop reads CASSRQGGTDTQYF. CDR3 nucleotides: TGTGCCAGCAGCAGACAGGGAGGCACAGATACGCAGTATTTT.

The V gene is TRBV4-3, the J gene TRBJ1-2; D not resolved. Germline values: CDR1 LGHNA, CDR2 YSLEER. V was cut by 0 bases and J by 5 bases, with 13 bases left in between. The CDR3 length is 15 residues. The CDR3 nucleotides read TGCGCCAGCAGCCAAGAGTTGGGCACCCTTTATGGCTACACCTTC. It specifies CASSQELGTLYGYTF.

As to this clone: Other DNA sequences within the sample encode an identical CDR3. V and J are TRBV7-8 and TRBJ1-1, with unresolved D. V gave up 4 bases and J gave up 2 bases, with 8 bases separating them. Germline V lookup: CDR1 SGHVS, CDR2 FQNEAQ. The CDR3 consists of 13 residues. CDR3 nucleotides: TGTGCCAGCAGCTCGAGAGGCAACACTGAAGCTTTCTTT. Protein product: CASSSRGNTEAFF.

This clone was observed many times. Mismatch with germline at one junction end may stem from a read error. The chain has TRBV10-2 and TRBJ1-5; no firm D call. This CDR3 has 14 residues. Germline CDR1 and CDR2: WSHSY and SAAADI. The CDR3 protein is CASSQSEDNQPQHF. CDR3 bases: TGCGCCAGCAGTCAGTCAGAGGACAATCAGCCCCAGCATTTT.

The chain uses TRBV30 and TRBJ2-7, with unresolved D. In germline, CDR1 is GTSNPN, CDR2 SVGIG (reference sequence). This CDR3 spans 13 amino acids. V lost 1 base and J 9 bases, leaving 16 bases between the germline ends. CDR3 DNA sequence: TGTGCCTGGAGTGGAGGACGGGTTTCGGGGCAGTACTTC. It specifies CAWSGGRVSGQYF. Drawing the rest from reference TRBV30 and TRBJ2-7, the complete variable domain is SQTIHQWPATLVQPVGSPLSLECTVEGTSNPNLYWYRQAAGRGLQLLFYSVGIGQISSEVPQNLSASRPQDRQFILSSKKLLLSDSGFYLCAWSGGRVSGQYFGPGTRLTVT.